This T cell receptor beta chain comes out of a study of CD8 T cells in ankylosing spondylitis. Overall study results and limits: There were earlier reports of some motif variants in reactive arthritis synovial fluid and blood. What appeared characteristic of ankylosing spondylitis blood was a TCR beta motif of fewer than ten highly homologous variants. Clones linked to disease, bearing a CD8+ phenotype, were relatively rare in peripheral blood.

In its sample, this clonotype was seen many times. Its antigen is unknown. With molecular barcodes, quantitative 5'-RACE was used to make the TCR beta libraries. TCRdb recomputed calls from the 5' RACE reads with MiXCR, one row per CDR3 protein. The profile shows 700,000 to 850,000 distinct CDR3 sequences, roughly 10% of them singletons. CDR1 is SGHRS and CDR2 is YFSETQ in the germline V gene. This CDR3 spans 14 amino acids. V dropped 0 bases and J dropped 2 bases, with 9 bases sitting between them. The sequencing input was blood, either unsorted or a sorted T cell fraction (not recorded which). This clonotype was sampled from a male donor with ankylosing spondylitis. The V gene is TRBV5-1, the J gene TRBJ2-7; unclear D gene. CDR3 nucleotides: TGCGCCAGCAGCTTGGTTGGTCCCACCTACGAGCAGTACTTC. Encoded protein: CASSLVGPTYEQYF.